One TCR beta chain is described in this entry. V was pared by 5 bases and J by 8 bases, with 19 bases between. CDR3 length: 16 amino acids. Germline V gives CDR1 SGHTA, CDR2 FQGTGA. The data are from a study of blood T cell repertoires in COVID-19. The wider study: Sites across the United States, Italy and Spain contributed samples from acute and convalescent COVID-19.

Participant reports of clinical history set cohort assignment. Authors' processing steps: Amplification of reference gene primers provided the estimated nucleated cell counts. Generated by immunoSEQ multiplex PCR, the TCRdb table keeps only in-frame clones and is missing some. The DNA gave D and trimming, while V, J and clone size come from that table. The sample includes fewer than 500,000 clones, 70% to 90% seen only once; the top ten take about 2%. This chain links TRBV7-3 with TRBJ1-6; perhaps TRBD1 as D (5 bases). Sequencing was carried out using PBMCs or T cells enriched from blood (not recorded which). The TCR originated in a young woman with acute COVID-19. The CDR3 DNA sequence: TGTGCCAGCAGCGCGGGGCAGGGCCGCGGAGATTCACCCCTCCACTTT. It is translated as CASSAGQGRGDSPLHF.